This TCR beta chain was documented in a study of T cells in Graves' hyperthyroidism and ophthalmopathy. The TCR beta CDR3 regions underwent amplification using RNA transcripts as the source. HTBI primers were used for first-round RT-PCR of the TCR CDR3. Using its own MiXCR run on the multiplex PCR reads, TCRdb lists one record per CDR3 protein. The top ten clones hold around 50% of a sample with 300,000 to 350,000 distinct CDR3 sequences, 21% of them seen once. Sequenced input: blood. The TCR originated in a woman in her 50s with Graves' hyperthyroidism.

This chain's CDR3 is CSARVLPGLSYF. The CDR3 DNA follows: TGCAGTGCTAGAGTCCTTCCGGGACTCTCGTACTTC. The chain has TRBV20-1 and TRBJ2-5, with TRBD2 as a possible D gene (6 bases). The CDR3 runs 12 residues. CDR1 and CDR2 from the germline V gene are DFQATT and SNEGSKA (reference sequence). Deletions cut 1 base from V and 13 bases from J, with 16 bases between.